Sequencing of this TCR beta chain was carried out in a study of T-cell reconstitution after alpha-beta-depleted transplantation in children. The V gene lost 7 bases and the J gene lost 2 bases, with 13 bases spanning the gap. This CDR3 has 14 residues. Unique molecular identifiers were incorporated during preparation of the TCRbeta library. Via MiXCR, TCRdb re-called the PCR reads, giving one row per CDR3 protein. Counted here are about 610,000 distinct CDR3 sequences, 10% occurring once; the ten biggest clones make up about 4.2%. The sequencing here drew on PBMCs from the stem cell graft donor, taken from the stem cell graft. The V gene is TRBV12-3 or TRBV12-4, the J gene TRBJ2-3, with a possible D match to TRBD1 (6 bases). This sequence was found in a human donor who donated a stem cell graft to a child with acute myeloid leukemia. The CDR3 sequence: CASITGKATDTQYF. The CDR3 region has the DNA TGTGCCAGCATTACAGGGAAGGCCACAGATACGCAGTATTTT.